One sample yielded the 17 T cell receptor beta chains listed below, sequenced in a study of tumor and adjacent non-tumor tissue in lung cancer. This sample's RNA came from whole unsorted tissue. More than 3 cm separated this lung sample from the edge of the tumor. TCRbeta libraries were built with three rounds of nested PCR, modified from ARM-PCR. Via MiXCR, TCRdb re-called the multiplex PCR reads, giving one row per CDR3 protein. The sample holds 60,000 to 100,000 distinct CDR3 sequences, around 80% seen once. The specimen was distant non-tumor lung tissue. These receptors were taken from a man between 65 and 85 years old with non-small cell lung cancer.

As concerns this clonotype: A junction end diverges from the germline sequence, so it may reflect a read error. This chain's CDR3 is CASSFFVGTGELFF. The CDR3 nucleotides are TGTGCCAGTAGCTTTTTTGTGGGGACCGGGGAGCTGTTTTTT. The chain links TRBV11-2 to TRBJ2-2; no firm D call. Germline V gene data show CDR1 as SGHAT and CDR2 as FQNNGV. This CDR3 has 14 amino acids.

The CDR3 loop reads CASSFKVYRAADTQYF. CDR3 DNA sequence: TGTGCCAGCAGTTTTAAAGTCTACCGTGCAGCAGACACACAGTACTTC. The chain carries TRBV28 and TRBJ2-5; no definite D call. Germline CDR1 MDHEN, CDR2 SYDVKM. V gave up 3 bases and J gave up 11 bases, with 25 bases separating them. The CDR3 has 16 residues.

This chain joins TRBV6-2 or TRBV6-3 and TRBJ2-5; no firm D call. The CDR3 spans 12 residues. Per the germline V gene, CDR1 is MNHEY and CDR2 is SVGEGT. This CDR3 is CAGSSQLKTQYF. The CDR3 DNA reads TGTGCAGGTAGTTCCCAACTTAAGACCCAGTACTTC.

Concerning this clonotype itself: Germline is not matched at one junction end, which may reflect a read error. The V gene is TRBV6-2 or TRBV6-3, the J gene TRBJ2-2; the D gene is possibly TRBD2 (5 bases). The CDR3 loop spans 13 amino acids. The germline CDR1 and CDR2 sequences are MNHEY and SVGEGT. CDR3 DNA sequence: TGTGCCAGCAGCATAATTAACACCGGGGAGCCGTTTTTT. As protein: CASSIINTGEPFF.

The gene calls are TRBV10-2 and TRBJ1-1; D ambiguous. Germline CDR1 and CDR2: WSHSY and SAAADI. This CDR3 region has 13 residues. Trimming left V 9 bases short and J 4 bases short, with 15 bases between. CDR3 sequence reads: CASQSSMITEAFF. The CDR3 DNA reads as TGCGCCAGTCAATCCTCCATGATCACTGAAGCTTTCTTT.

Regarding this clonotype: This may come from a read error, since a much larger clone is one base off. The V call is TRBV20-1, the J call TRBJ1-4; weak D call: TRBD1 (6 bases). CDR1 and CDR2 (germline): DFQATT, SNEGSKA (reference sequence). The CDR3 runs to 13 residues. For the CDR3, the DNA is TGCAGTGCCACCGGGACAAAAAATGAAAAACTGCTTTTT. Protein product: CSATGTKNEKLLF.

About this clonotype itself: A much larger clonotype is one base distant, so this may be a read error. CDR3 in amino acids: CAGSLDVGVTHYGYTF. CDR3 coding DNA: TGTGCCGGCAGCTTAGATGTGGGGGTGACTCACTATGGCTACACCTTC. This chain joins TRBV11-2 and TRBJ1-2, with D perhaps matching TRBD1 (5 bases). The CDR3 sequence is 16 residues long. CDR1 is SGHAT and CDR2 is FQNNGV in the germline V gene.

A note on this clonotype: Compared with germline, one end of the junction differs, possibly owing to a read error. CDR3 in amino acids: CASSYGTYYTGEMFF. The CDR3 DNA reads as TGTGCCAGCAGCTACGGGACTTACTACACCGGGGAGATGTTTTTT. This rearrangement joins TRBV11-2 to TRBJ2-2, with D possibly TRBD2 on 6 matching bases. The CDR3 covers 15 residues. The germline V gene encodes CDR1 SGHAT and CDR2 FQNNGV.

In the case of this clonotype: Its ends do not fully match the called genes, so a read error is possible. The J gene is TRBJ1-5, the V gene TRBV7-3, with D tentatively TRBD1 (5 bases). Per the germline V gene, CDR1 is SGHTA and CDR2 is FQGTGA. The CDR3 sequence is 15 residues long. The CDR3 bases are TGTGCCAGCAGCTTATCGACAGTTAAAAATCAACCCCAGAATTTT. Translation: CASSLSTVKNQPQNF.

The chain combines TRBV6-4 with TRBJ2-1; TRBD2 aligns across 7 bases. There are 14 residues in the CDR3. V lost 4 bases to trimming and J lost 6 bases; unmatched junction nucleotides: 6. Germline CDR1 is MRHNA and CDR2 is SNTAGT. The chain's CDR3 is CASSAGLEANEQFF. The CDR3 coding sequence is TGTGCCAGCAGTGCCGGACTAGAGGCCAATGAGCAGTTCTTC.

About this clonotype itself: Given the absence of the conserved phenylalanine or tryptophan at the CDR3 end, a read error is likely. The V and J genes are TRBV29-1 and TRBJ2-4; tentatively, D is TRBD2 (5 bases). The CDR3 runs to 11 residues. Germline CDR1 is SQVTM and CDR2 is ANQGSEA. DNA of the CDR3: TGCGGCGTTGAAGAGGGAAACATTCAGTACATC. The encoded protein is CGVEEGNIQYI.

This clonotype was found a few times. The V and J genes are TRBV5-1 and TRBJ2-7; tentative D call: TRBD1 (5 bases). Germline-derived CDR1 and CDR2 are SGHRS and YFSETQ. The CDR3 runs 16 residues. V lost 8 bases, J lost 2 bases, and 23 bases lay in between. CDR3 bases: TGCGCCAGTAGCCCTGGACACATAAGGGATCCCTACGAGCAGTACTTC. Translated, it gives CASSPGHIRDPYEQYF.

Points on this clonotype: Being one base from a much bigger clone, this may be a read error. The rearrangement links TRBV5-1 to TRBJ1-6; D gene uncertain. The CDR3 is made up of 14 amino acids. Germline-derived CDR1 and CDR2 are SGHRS and YFSETQ. Deletions cut 0 bases from V and 10 bases from J, with 11 bases between. CDR3 protein: CASSLDRTLSPLHF. In DNA form, the CDR3 reads TGCGCCAGCAGCTTGGATCGGACCCTCTCACCCCTCCACTTT.

Notes on this clonotype: One junction end does not reproduce the germline sequence, and a read error may be involved. This chain links TRBV11-2 with TRBJ2-5, with D perhaps matching TRBD2 (7 bases). Looked up from germline, CDR1 is SGHAT and CDR2 is FQNNGV. The CDR3 runs 12 residues. CDR3 in amino acids: CASSWGGESQYF. The CDR3, as DNA: TGTGCCAGCAGCTGGGGGGGCGAGAGCCAGTATTTC.

This chain uses TRBV28 with TRBJ1-2; no clear D. This CDR3 region has 13 residues. V lost 6 bases and J 7 bases, leaving 15 bases between the germline ends. Germline lookup yields CDR1 MDHEN and CDR2 SYDVKM. DNA for the CDR3: TGTGCCAGCAGATTCGGGCTTTGGCGTGGCTACACCTTC. Protein sequence: CASRFGLWRGYTF.

The chain combines TRBV28 with TRBJ2-5, with a possible D match to TRBD2 (5 bases). This CDR3 comprises 16 residues. Trimming stripped 5 bases from V and 4 bases from J, with 20 bases between. Germline-derived CDR1 and CDR2 are MDHEN and SYDVKM. The CDR3 here is CASSINDYRASETQYF. Written as DNA, the CDR3 is TGTGCCAGCAGTATTAATGACTACCGTGCCTCAGAGACCCAGTACTTC.

As to this clonotype: The conserved phenylalanine or tryptophan is not found at the CDR3 terminus, so this likely reflects a read error. The chain is built from TRBV6-2 or TRBV6-3 and TRBJ2-1; D possibly uses TRBD1 or TRBD2 (5 bases each). The J call is in doubt because the DNA end fits TRBJ2-7 better. The CDR3 contains 13 residues. CDR1 is MNHEY and CDR2 is SVGEGT in the germline V gene. The CDR3 is CASARGSYNEQYL. The CDR3, as DNA: TGTGCCAGCGCTCGGGGCTCCTACAATGAGCAGTACCTC.